This paragraph reports one TCR beta chain. Its antigen is undetermined. Per sample, about 10^5 TCR templates underwent assay. Some clones are missing from TCRdb's copy, which holds only in-frame ones; the method was immunoSEQ multiplex PCR. The data contain 85,000 to 130,000 clones, around 92% of them singletons. The V and J ends lost 6 bases and 6 bases respectively, with 17 bases between them. The CDR3 is 14 amino acids. The V gene's germline CDR1 is MNHEY and CDR2 SVGAGI. The sample comes from a study of siplizumab effects on memory and regulatory T cells. Findings of the study overall: Memory cells seemed less diverse than naive T cells, which seemed major alloresponse contributors. Unstimulated subsets captured only a minor fraction of alloreactive clones. The study found that siplizumab significantly reduced alloreactive sequences traceable to unstimulated CD4+ memory cells.

The sequenced sample consisted of CD4+ T cells sorted from blood. The V and J genes are TRBV6-5 and TRBJ1-1; tentative D call: TRBD1 (6 bases). The TCR comes from a human donor in good health. Some clones in this sample may be carry-over from other donors' samples. The DNA of the CDR3 is TGTGCCAGCAGCGACAGGTCAGGGGTGGCTGAAGCTTTCTTT. This sequence encodes CASSDRSGVAEAFF.